Given below is one T cell receptor beta chain in context. Its target is not known. Patients had chemo-refractory metastatic non-small-cell lung cancer and received focal radiation plus CTLA-4 blockade that used ipilimumab. The data were produced by immunoSEQ multiplex PCR, yet TCRdb's version contains in-frame clones alone and is incomplete. The profile shows approximately 73,000 clones, around 86% of them singletons. CDR1 and CDR2 (germline): MDHEN, SYDVKM. CDR3 length: 16 amino acids. The ends were cut back, 6 bases at V and 0 bases at J, with 14 bases in the middle. The data belong to a study of radiotherapy plus CTLA-4 blockade in lung cancer. Findings and caveats of the study: Among blood TCR repertoires after radiotherapy plus ipilimumab, tumor-derived clones expanded.

The sequencing here drew on peripheral blood, taken from a patient treated with radiotherapy plus ipilimumab. This sequence joins TRBV28 and TRBJ1-4; D is possibly TRBD1 (6 bases). This clonotype originated in a human donor with non-small cell lung cancer that progressed on radiotherapy plus ipilimumab. CDR3 bases: TGTGCCAGCAGCGCAACAGGGACCTCAACTAATGAAAAACTGTTTTTT. It translates to CASSATGTSTNEKLFF.